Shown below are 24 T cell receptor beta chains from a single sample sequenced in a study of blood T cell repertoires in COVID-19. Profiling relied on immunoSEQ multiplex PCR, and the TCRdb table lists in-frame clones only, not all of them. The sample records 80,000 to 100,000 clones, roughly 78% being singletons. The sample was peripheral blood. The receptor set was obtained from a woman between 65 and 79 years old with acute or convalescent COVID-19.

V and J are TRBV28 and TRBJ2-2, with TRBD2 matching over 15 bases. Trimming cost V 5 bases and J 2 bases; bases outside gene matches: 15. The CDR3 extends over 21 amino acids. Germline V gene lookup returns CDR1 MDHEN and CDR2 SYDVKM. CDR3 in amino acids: CASSPGLFGTSGGPNTGELFF. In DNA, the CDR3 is TGTGCCAGCAGTCCGGGCCTTTTCGGGACTAGCGGGGGGCCTAACACCGGGGAGCTGTTTTTT.

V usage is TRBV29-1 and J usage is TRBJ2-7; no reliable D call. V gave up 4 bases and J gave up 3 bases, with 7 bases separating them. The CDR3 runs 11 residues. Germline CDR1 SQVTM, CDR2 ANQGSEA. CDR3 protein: CSVAVDYEQYF. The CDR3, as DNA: TGCAGCGTTGCAGTCGACTACGAGCAGTACTTC.

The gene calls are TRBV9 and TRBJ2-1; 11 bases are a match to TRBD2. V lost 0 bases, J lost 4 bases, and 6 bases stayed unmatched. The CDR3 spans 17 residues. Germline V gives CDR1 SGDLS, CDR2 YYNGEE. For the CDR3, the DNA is TGTGCCAGCAGCGTAGAGCCTAGCGGGGGGTTTTACAATGAGCAGTTCTTC. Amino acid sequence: CASSVEPSGGFYNEQFF.

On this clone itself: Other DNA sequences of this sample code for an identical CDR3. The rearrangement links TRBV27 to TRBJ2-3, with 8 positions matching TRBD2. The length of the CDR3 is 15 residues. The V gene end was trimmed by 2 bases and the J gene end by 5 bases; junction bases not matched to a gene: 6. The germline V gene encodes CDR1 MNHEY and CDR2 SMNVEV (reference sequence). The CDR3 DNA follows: TGTGCCAGCAGTTTAGCGGGGGGCCCCCGAGATACGCAGTATTTT. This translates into CASSLAGGPRDTQYF.

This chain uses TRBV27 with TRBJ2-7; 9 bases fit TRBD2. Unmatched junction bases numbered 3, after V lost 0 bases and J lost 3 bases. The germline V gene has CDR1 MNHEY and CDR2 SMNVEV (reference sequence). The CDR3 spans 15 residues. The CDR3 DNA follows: TGTGCCAGCAGTTTATCAGCTAGCGGGGACTACGAGCAGTACTTC. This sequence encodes CASSLSASGDYEQYF.

The CDR3 bases are TGTGCCAGCAGCTTATTCGGGGGGCCGGCGAACACCGGGGAGCTGTTTTTT. Amino acid sequence: CASSLFGGPANTGELFF. V is TRBV7-2 and J is TRBJ2-2; TRBD2 is a possible D gene (7 bases). Between the trimmed V and J ends, which lost 2 bases and 0 bases, there was a span of 13 bases. Germline CDR1 and CDR2: SGHTA and FQGNSA. This CDR3 region has 17 residues.

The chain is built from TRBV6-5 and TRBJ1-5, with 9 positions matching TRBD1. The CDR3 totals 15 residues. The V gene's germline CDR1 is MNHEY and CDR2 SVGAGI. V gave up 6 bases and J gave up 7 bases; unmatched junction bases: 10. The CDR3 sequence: CASSPGTGSYQPQHF. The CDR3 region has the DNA TGTGCCAGCAGCCCCGGGACAGGGTCCTACCAGCCCCAGCATTTT.

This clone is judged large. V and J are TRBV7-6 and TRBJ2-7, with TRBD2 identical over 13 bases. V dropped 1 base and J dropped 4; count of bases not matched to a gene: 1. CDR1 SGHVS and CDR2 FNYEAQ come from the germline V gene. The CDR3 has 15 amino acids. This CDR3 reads CASSLETSGRYEQYF. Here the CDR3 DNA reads TGTGCCAGCAGCTTAGAGACTAGCGGGAGGTACGAGCAGTACTTC.

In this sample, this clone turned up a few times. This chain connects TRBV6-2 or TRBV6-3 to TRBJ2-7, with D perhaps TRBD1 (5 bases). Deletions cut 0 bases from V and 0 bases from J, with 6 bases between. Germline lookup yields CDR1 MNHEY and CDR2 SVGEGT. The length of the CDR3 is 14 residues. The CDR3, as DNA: TGTGCCAGCAGTTACTCGGGGCTCTCCTACGAGCAGTACTTC. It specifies CASSYSGLSYEQYF.

This CDR3 is CASSTRDREAENTIYF. CDR3 sequence (DNA): TGTGCCAGCAGCACCCGGGACAGGGAGGCGGAAAACACCATATATTTT. This chain links TRBV11-3 with TRBJ1-3, with TRBD1 matching 9 bases. Looked up from germline, CDR1 is SGHNT and CDR2 is YENEEA. The CDR3 runs 16 residues. V lost 5 bases, J lost 6 bases, and 11 bases stayed unmatched.

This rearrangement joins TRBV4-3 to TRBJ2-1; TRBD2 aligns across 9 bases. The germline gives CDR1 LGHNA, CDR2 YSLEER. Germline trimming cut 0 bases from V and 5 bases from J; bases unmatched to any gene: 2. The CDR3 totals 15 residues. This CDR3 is CASSQDRTSDNEQFF. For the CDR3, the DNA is TGCGCCAGCAGCCAAGATCGGACTAGCGACAATGAGCAGTTCTTC.

The CDR3 sequence is CASSSGILNEKLFF. The CDR3 nucleotides are TGTGCCAGCAGCTCCGGGATTCTAAATGAAAAACTGTTTTTT. The chain links TRBV5-6 to TRBJ1-4; no reliable D call. V was trimmed by 3 bases and J by 5 bases, leaving 11 bases between them. Germline-derived CDR1 and CDR2 are SGHDT and YYEEEE. CDR3 size: 14 residues.

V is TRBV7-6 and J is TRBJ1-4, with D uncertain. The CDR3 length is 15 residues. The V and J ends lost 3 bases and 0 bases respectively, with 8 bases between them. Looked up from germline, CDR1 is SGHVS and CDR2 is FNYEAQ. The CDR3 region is CASSFGTSTNEKLFF. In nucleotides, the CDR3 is TGTGCCAGCAGCTTTGGCACCTCAACTAATGAAAAACTGTTTTTT.

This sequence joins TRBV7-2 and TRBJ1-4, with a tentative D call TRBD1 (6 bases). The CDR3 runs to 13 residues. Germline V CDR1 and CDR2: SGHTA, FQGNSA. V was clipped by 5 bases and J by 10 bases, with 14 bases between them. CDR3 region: CASSPSQGGKLFF. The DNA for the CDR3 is TGTGCCAGCAGCCCCAGCCAAGGGGGAAAACTGTTTTTT.

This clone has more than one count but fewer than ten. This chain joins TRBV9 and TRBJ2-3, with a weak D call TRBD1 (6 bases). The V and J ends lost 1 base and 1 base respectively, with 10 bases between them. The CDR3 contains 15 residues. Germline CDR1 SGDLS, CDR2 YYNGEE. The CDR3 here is CASSVSGDRTDTQYF. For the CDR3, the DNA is TGTGCCAGCAGCGTATCAGGGGACCGCACAGATACGCAGTATTTT.

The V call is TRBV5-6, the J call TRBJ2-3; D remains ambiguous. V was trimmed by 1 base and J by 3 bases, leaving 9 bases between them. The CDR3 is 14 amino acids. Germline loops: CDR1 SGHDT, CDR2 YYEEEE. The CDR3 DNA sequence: TGTGCCAGCAGCTTGCGGGTTTGGACAGATACGCAGTATTTT. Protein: CASSLRVWTDTQYF. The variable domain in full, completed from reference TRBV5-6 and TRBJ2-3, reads DAGVTQSPTHLIKTRGQQVTLRCSPKSGHDTVSWYQQALGQGPQFIFQYYEEEERQRGNFPDRFSGHQFPNYSSELNVNALLLGDSALYLCASSLRVWTDTQYFGPGTRLTVL.

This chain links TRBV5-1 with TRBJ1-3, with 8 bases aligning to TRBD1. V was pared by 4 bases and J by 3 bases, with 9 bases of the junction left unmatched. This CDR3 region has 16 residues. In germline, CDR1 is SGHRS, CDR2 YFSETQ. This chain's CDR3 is CASSIDGQGFGNTIYF. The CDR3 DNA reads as TGCGCCAGCAGCATAGATGGACAGGGTTTTGGAAACACCATATATTTT.

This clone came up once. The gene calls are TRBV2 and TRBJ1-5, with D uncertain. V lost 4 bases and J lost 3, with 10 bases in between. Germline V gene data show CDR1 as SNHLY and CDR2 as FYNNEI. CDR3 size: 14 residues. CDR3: CASSVRAFNQPQHF. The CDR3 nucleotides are TGTGCCAGCAGTGTGAGGGCATTCAATCAGCCCCAGCATTTT. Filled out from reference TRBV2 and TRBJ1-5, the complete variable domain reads EPEVTQTPSHQVTQMGQEVILRCVPISNHLYFYWYRQILGQKVEFLVSFYNNEISEKSEIFDDQFSVERPDGSNFTLKIRSTKLEDSAMYFCASSVRAFNQPQHFGDGTRLSIL.

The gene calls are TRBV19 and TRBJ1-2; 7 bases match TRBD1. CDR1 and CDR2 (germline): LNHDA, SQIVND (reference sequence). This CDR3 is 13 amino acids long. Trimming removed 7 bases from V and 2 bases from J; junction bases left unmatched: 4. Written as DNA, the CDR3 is TGTGCCAGTAAAGGGGGCGGCAACTATGGCTACACCTTC. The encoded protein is CASKGGGNYGYTF. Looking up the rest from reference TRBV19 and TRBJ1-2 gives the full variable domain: DGGITQSPKYLFRKEGQNVTLSCEQNLNHDAMYWYRQDPGQGLRLIYYSQIVNDFQKGDIAEGYSVSREKKESFPLTVTSAQKNPTAFYLCASKGGGNYGYTFGSGTRLTVV.

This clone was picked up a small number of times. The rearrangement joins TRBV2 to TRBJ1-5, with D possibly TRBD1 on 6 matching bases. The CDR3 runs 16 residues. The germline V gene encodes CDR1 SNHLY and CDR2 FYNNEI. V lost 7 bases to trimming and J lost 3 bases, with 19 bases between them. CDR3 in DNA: TGTGCCAGCACCCCAGGTGGGGGGGCCGTCAATCAGCCCCAGCATTTT. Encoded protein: CASTPGGGAVNQPQHF. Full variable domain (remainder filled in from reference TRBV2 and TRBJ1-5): EPEVTQTPSHQVTQMGQEVILRCVPISNHLYFYWYRQILGQKVEFLVSFYNNEISEKSEIFDDQFSVERPDGSNFTLKIRSTKLEDSAMYFCASTPGGGAVNQPQHFGDGTRLSIL.

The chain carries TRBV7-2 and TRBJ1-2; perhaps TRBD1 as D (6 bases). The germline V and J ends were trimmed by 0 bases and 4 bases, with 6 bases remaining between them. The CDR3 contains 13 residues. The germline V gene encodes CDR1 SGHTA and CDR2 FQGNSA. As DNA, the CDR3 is TGTGCCAGCAGCTTAGCACAGGGCTATGGCTACACCTTC. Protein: CASSLAQGYGYTF.

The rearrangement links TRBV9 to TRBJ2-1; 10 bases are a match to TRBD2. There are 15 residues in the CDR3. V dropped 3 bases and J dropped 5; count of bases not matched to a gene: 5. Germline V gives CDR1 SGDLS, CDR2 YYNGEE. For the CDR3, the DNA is TGTGCCAGCAGCGCGGGGACTAGCGATAACAATGAGCAGTTCTTC. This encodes CASSAGTSDNNEQFF.

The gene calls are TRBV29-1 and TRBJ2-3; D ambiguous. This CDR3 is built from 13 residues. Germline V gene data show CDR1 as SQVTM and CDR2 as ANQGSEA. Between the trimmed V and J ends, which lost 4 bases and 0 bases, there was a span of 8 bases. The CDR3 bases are TGCAGCGTTGGGCCTCAGAGCACAGATACGCAGTATTTT. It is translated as CSVGPQSTDTQYF.

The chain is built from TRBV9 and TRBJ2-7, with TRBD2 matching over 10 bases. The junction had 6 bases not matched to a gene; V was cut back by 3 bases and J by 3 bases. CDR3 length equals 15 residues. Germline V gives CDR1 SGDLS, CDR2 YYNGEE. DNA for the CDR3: TGTGCCAGCAGCGAGGGGGGGACTAGCGTCTACGAGCAGTACTTC. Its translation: CASSEGGTSVYEQYF.